This TCR beta chain was identified during a study of a mutant IDH1 vaccine in newly diagnosed glioma. Study-wide context: Vaccinations were initiated 4-6 weeks following radiotherapy alone, or were given together with temozolomide cycles. Findings and limits, study-wide: Pseudoprogression apparently tracked independently of changes in top peripheral T cell clonotypes. Of all patients, 93.3% showed vaccine-induced immune responses.

Produced via immunoSEQ multiplex PCR; TCRdb's table is partial and in-frame only. The table lists about 32,000 clones, around 77% of them singletons. Time point of the sample: week 35, safety follow-up. Each vaccine dose was 300 ug of mutant IDH1 20-mer peptide, with topical imiquimod. Eight vaccinations went to patients in weeks 1, 3, 5, 7, 11, 15, 19, 23. A remark on this clone: Its cognate antigen is unknown.

The sequencing here drew on PBMCs, taken from a glioma patient whose treatment included an IDH1 peptide vaccine. The receptor was derived from a woman between 25 and 40 years old with glioma. Some clones in this sample may be carry-over from other donors' samples.

The CDR3 DNA follows: TGCGCCAGCAGCCAAGTGGCAGGGAACACTGAAGCTTTCTTT. Translated, it gives CASSQVAGNTEAFF. J is TRBJ1-1 and V is TRBV4-1; D uncertain. This CDR3 has 14 amino acids. Between the trimmed V and J ends, which lost 1 base and 1 base, there was a span of 7 bases. The germline V gene encodes CDR1 MGHRA and CDR2 YSYEKL.